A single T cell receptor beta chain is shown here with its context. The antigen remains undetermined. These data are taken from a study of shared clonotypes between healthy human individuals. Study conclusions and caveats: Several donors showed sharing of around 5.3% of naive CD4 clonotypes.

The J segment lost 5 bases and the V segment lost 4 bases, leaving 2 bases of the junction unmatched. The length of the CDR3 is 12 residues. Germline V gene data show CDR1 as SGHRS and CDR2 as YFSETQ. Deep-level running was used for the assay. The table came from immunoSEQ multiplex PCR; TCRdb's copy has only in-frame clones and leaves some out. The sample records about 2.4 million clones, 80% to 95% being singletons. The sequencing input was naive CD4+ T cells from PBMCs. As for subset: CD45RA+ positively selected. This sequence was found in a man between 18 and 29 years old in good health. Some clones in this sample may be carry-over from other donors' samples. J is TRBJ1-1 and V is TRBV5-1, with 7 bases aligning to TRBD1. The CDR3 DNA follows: TGCGCCAGCAGCATACAGGGGACTGAAGCTTTCTTT. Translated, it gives CASSIQGTEAFF.